This TCR beta chain was sequenced during a study of blood T cell repertoires in COVID-19. Study details: Material from acute and convalescent COVID-19 was sourced from the United States, Italy and Spain. T cells, B-cell-depleted T cells, or PBMCs provided the cDNA or gDNA that served as material.

Per germline, CDR1 SGHAT and CDR2 FQNNGV. This CDR3 spans 13 amino acids. V lost 2 bases and J lost 6, with 8 bases in between. This clone was observed a few times. Some clones are missing from TCRdb's copy, which holds only in-frame ones; the method was immunoSEQ multiplex PCR. The table has about 160,000 clones, about 84% seen once. Clinical history as reported by participants underpinned cohort assignment. This chain uses TRBV11-2 with TRBJ1-5, with unresolved D. The sequenced sample consisted of PBMCs or T cells enriched from blood (not recorded which). The TCR originated in a woman aged 35 to 49 with acute COVID-19. The CDR3 coding sequence is TGTGCCAGCAGCTTAAACCAGGTTCAGCCCCAGCATTTT. Translated, it gives CASSLNQVQPQHF.